This record looks at one T cell receptor (beta chain) sequence and its context. The sample belongs to a study of shared clonotypes between healthy human individuals. The CDR3 is made up of 15 amino acids. Germline CDR1 and CDR2: MNHEY and SVGAGI. V shed 1 base and J 5 bases; nucleotides not matched to a gene: 7. The method was immunoSEQ multiplex PCR; TCRdb's version includes in-frame clones alone and lacks a portion of them. The repertoire has millions of clones, 95% of them found once; the top ten carry 0.13%. The sequence was collected from a man aged 18 to 30 in good health. Sequencing was carried out using naive CD4+ T cells sorted from blood. Subset here: CD45RA+ positively selected. The V gene is TRBV6-5, the J gene TRBJ2-5; 7 bases are a match to TRBD2. The DNA of the CDR3 is TGTGCCAGCAGTTACTGGCCGGGAGGTTTGGAGACCCAGTACTTC. Its translation is CASSYWPGGLETQYF.